Presented here are 21 T cell receptor beta chains from one specimen sequenced in a study of tumor and adjacent non-tumor tissue in lung cancer. A modified ARM-PCR protocol with three rounds of nested PCR amplified TCRbeta. From the multiplex PCR reads, TCRdb called clonotypes with MiXCR, one entry per CDR3 protein. The sample lists roughly 200,000 distinct CDR3 sequences, 70% to 75% occurring once. This sample's RNA came from whole unsorted tissue. Material: lung tumor tissue. Receptors were obtained from a man between 60 and 75 years old with non-small cell lung cancer.

Regarding this clonotype: A much bigger clone sits one base away, suggesting this may be a read error. The chain couples TRBV20-1 to TRBJ2-7; 14 bases align to TRBD2. Germline V CDR1 and CDR2: DFQATT, SNEGSKA (reference sequence). V shed 6 bases and J 5 bases; nucleotides not matched to a gene: 9. This CDR3 contains 15 residues. The CDR3 protein is CSARSVTSGRDEQYF. In DNA form, the CDR3 reads TGCAGTGCCCGCTCCGTGACTAGCGGGAGGGACGAGCAGTACTTC.

The J gene is TRBJ1-1, the V gene TRBV29-1; D is unresolved. There are 11 residues in the CDR3. Germline CDR1 SQVTM, CDR2 ANQGSEA. DNA for the CDR3: TGCATTTTGAACCTGAACACTGAAGCTTTCTTT. It encodes CILNLNTEAFF.

This clonotype was observed a handful of times. The chain couples TRBV6-6 to TRBJ2-2; D is uncertain. The CDR3 consists of 13 residues. The V gene lost 3 bases and the J gene lost 7 bases, with 9 bases spanning the gap. CDR1 MNHNY and CDR2 SVGAGI come from the germline V gene (reference sequence). This chain's CDR3 is CASSYQEHGELFF. For the CDR3, the DNA is TGTGCCAGCAGTTATCAAGAGCACGGGGAGCTGTTTTTT.

As regards this clonotype: Just one base apart from a much larger clone, this may be a read error. The rearrangement uses TRBV20-1 and TRBJ1-1, with D possibly being TRBD1 (5 bases). CDR1 DFQATT and CDR2 SNEGSKA come from the germline V gene (reference sequence). There are 17 residues in the CDR3. CDR3 DNA: TGCAGTGCTAGAGTAGTGGGCACGGGGCGGGGAGGGACTGAAACTTTCTTT. Its translation is CSARVVGTGRGGTETFF.

V gene TRBV20-1 combines with J gene TRBJ2-5, with a weak D call TRBD2 (5 bases). Trimming shortened V by 5 bases and J by 3 bases, and 13 bases separated the two germline ends. There are 13 residues in the CDR3. The germline V gene has CDR1 DFQATT and CDR2 SNEGSKA (reference sequence). DNA of the CDR3: TGCAGTGCTGCCCTTGCGGAGGAAGAGACCCAGTACTTC. Its protein product is CSAALAEEETQYF.

This clonotype has at least ten counts. V and J are TRBV29-1 and TRBJ2-1; TRBD2 matches 12 bases. Germline V gives CDR1 SQVTM, CDR2 ANQGSEA. V dropped 3 bases and J dropped 6; count of bases not matched to a gene: 9. The CDR3 consists of 16 residues. The CDR3 sequence is CSVEGVTSGRRNEQFF. For the CDR3, the DNA is TGCAGCGTTGAGGGGGTGACTAGCGGGAGACGCAATGAGCAGTTCTTC.

About this clonotype: This clone may be a read error of a much larger clone one base away. The V and J genes are TRBV5-5 and TRBJ2-5, with D uncertain. V lost 4 bases and J lost 4, with 17 bases in between. This CDR3 has 15 amino acids. Germline values: CDR1 SGHKS, CDR2 YYEKEE (reference sequence). For the CDR3, the DNA is TGTGCCAGCAGCCCCGCGACGTCCATGATAGAGACCCAGTACTTC. Translating it yields CASSPATSMIETQYF. The entire variable domain, with the rest obtained from reference TRBV5-5 and TRBJ2-5, is as follows: DAGVTQSPTHLIKTRGQQVTLRCSPISGHKSVSWYQQVLGQGPQFIFQYYEKEERGRGNFPDRFSARQFPNYSSELNVNALLLGDSALYLCASSPATSMIETQYFGPGTRLLVL.

To note about this clonotype: It may be a read error: a sequence one base away is much more abundant. The conserved phenylalanine or tryptophan normally closing the CDR3 is absent here, so this likely arose from a read error. The gene calls are TRBV20-1 and TRBJ1-2; perhaps TRBD1 as D (5 bases). The CDR3 has 13 residues. The V end lost 4 bases, the J end lost 8 bases, and 17 bases lay between the germline ends. Germline V lookup: CDR1 DFQATT, CDR2 SNEGSKA (reference sequence). The CDR3 loop is CSATDSRVWGYTL. As DNA, the CDR3 is TGCAGTGCTACCGACAGTCGCGTTTGGGGCTACACCTTA.

This chain links TRBV12-3 or TRBV12-4 with TRBJ1-6, with D possibly TRBD1 on 5 matching bases. The CDR3 length is 14 residues. The germline V and J ends were trimmed by 3 bases and 8 bases, with 11 bases remaining between them. The CDR3 DNA reads as TGTGCCAGCAGTTTTATCAGGGACCATTCACCCCTCCACTTT. Translating gives CASSFIRDHSPLHF.

The chain links TRBV11-2 to TRBJ1-6; D not resolved. This CDR3 is 15 amino acids long. Germline loops: CDR1 SGHAT, CDR2 FQNNGV. The V end lost 0 bases, the J end lost 7 bases, and 10 bases lay between the germline ends. Written as DNA, the CDR3 is TGTGCCAGCAGCTTAGAGGCAGGAATGAATTCACCCCTCCACTTT. Amino acids: CASSLEAGMNSPLHF.

This chain uses TRBV11-1 with TRBJ2-1, with 9 bases identical to TRBD2. CDR1 and CDR2 (germline): SGHAT, FQDESV (reference sequence). This CDR3 comprises 16 residues. Here the CDR3 DNA reads TGTGCTAGCGGCGTAGCCGGGACTAGCAGTTACAATGAGCAGTTCTTC. The encoded protein is CASGVAGTSSYNEQFF.

Comment on this clonotype: Without the conserved terminal phenylalanine or tryptophan, this CDR3 likely stems from a read error. The V call is TRBV20-1, the J call TRBJ1-6, with D perhaps TRBD1 (6 bases). The length of the CDR3 is 15 residues. In germline, CDR1 is DFQATT, CDR2 SNEGSKA (reference sequence). V shed 7 bases and J shed 11 bases, with 24 bases lying between them. The CDR3 sequence: CSVKAKGVKVTPLHL. In DNA form, the CDR3 reads TGCAGTGTTAAAGCCAAGGGGGTAAAAGTGACACCCCTCCACTTG.

This clonotype appeared once. Mismatch with germline at one junction end may stem from a read error. This chain links TRBV20-1 with TRBJ2-1; 7 bases align to TRBD2. The CDR3 extends over 12 amino acids. The germline gives CDR1 DFQATT, CDR2 SNEGSKA (reference sequence). The CDR3 DNA follows: TGCTGTGCTGTCCGGGACTATAATGAGCAGTTCTTC. This sequence encodes CCAVRDYNEQFF.

Of note for this clonotype: At one end the junction does not follow the germline gene, possibly because of a read error. V and J are TRBV13 and TRBJ2-7, with D unclear. The germline V gene has CDR1 PRHDT and CDR2 FYEKMQ (reference sequence). CDR3 length: 12 amino acids. CDR3 bases: TGTGCTAACAGCTTATCTGGTAACGAGCAGTATTTC. It codes for CANSLSGNEQYF.

Points on this clonotype: In this CDR3 the conserved last residue, phenylalanine or tryptophan, is missing, so a read error is likely. This chain's CDR3 is CASILVPKDRPPGANVLTL. In DNA, the CDR3 is TGTGCCAGCATCTTAGTTCCAAAGGACAGGCCCCCTGGGGCCAACGTCCTGACTCTC. The V call is TRBV11-2, the J call TRBJ2-6; 7 bases match TRBD1. This CDR3 has 19 amino acids. The germline CDR1 and CDR2 sequences are SGHAT and FQNNGV.

The chain couples TRBV20-1 to TRBJ1-3, with D perhaps matching TRBD1 (5 bases). Germline CDR1 reads DFQATT; CDR2 reads SNEGSKA (reference sequence). This CDR3 contains 15 residues. The V gene lost 2 bases and the J gene lost 3 bases, with 14 bases spanning the gap. The CDR3 DNA reads TGCAGTGCTAGAAAAGTAGGGGCGCGTGGAAACACCATATATTTT. Residues: CSARKVGARGNTIYF.

Comment on this clonotype: Germline is not matched at one junction end, which may reflect a read error. The chain is built from TRBV4-1 and TRBJ1-6, with D maybe TRBD1 (5 bases). The CDR3 has 16 residues. Germline CDR1 MGHRA, CDR2 YSYEKL. Here the CDR3 DNA reads TGTGCCAGCAGCCCGCGACAGAATACTTATAAATCACCCCTCCACTTT. Translated: CASSPRQNTYKSPLHF.

The V gene is TRBV29-1, the J gene TRBJ2-1; D is perhaps TRBD1 (5 bases). This CDR3 comprises 13 residues. The germline V gene has CDR1 SQVTM and CDR2 ANQGSEA. Trimming took off 5 bases at V and 4 bases at J, with 12 bases between the two ends. This CDR3 is CSVWGMGYNEQFF. The DNA for the CDR3 is TGCAGCGTTTGGGGCATGGGGTACAATGAGCAGTTCTTC.

This clonotype was recorded only once. The germline gene is not matched at one end of the junction; a read error may be the cause. Here the CDR3 DNA reads TGTGCCATCAGTGATGGGCTGAACTCTGGAAACATCATATATTTT. It yields the protein CAISDGLNSGNIIYF. The chain employs TRBV10-3 and TRBJ1-3; no reliable D call. The CDR3 runs to 15 residues. The germline CDR1 and CDR2 sequences are ENHRY and SYGVKD.

Note on this clonotype: A read error is likely, as this CDR3 ends without the conserved phenylalanine or tryptophan. This chain links TRBV6-5 with TRBJ1-5; TRBD1 aligns across 11 bases. J lost 3 bases, V lost 6 bases, and 10 bases had no gene match. The CDR3 is 17 residues long. The V gene's germline CDR1 is MNHEY and CDR2 SVGAGI. CDR3 loop: CASRGGQGATINQPQHL. For the CDR3, the DNA is TGTGCCAGCAGGGGAGGACAGGGGGCAACGATCAATCAGCCCCAGCATCTT.

Concerning this clonotype: The junction and the germline gene differ at one end; a read error may be behind it. The chain recombines TRBV4-2 with TRBJ2-7; 9 nucleotides match TRBD2. The germline V gene has CDR1 LGHNA and CDR2 YNFKEQ. This CDR3 contains 14 residues. CDR3 amino acids: CAISQGTSTYEQYF. CDR3 nucleotide sequence: TGTGCCATCAGCCAAGGGACTAGCACCTACGAGCAGTACTTC.